The clone carrying this T cell receptor beta chain has just a few counts. Its antigen is currently unknown. PBMCs were obtained from 9.5 to 10 ml fresh peripheral blood. Germline V CDR1 and CDR2: ENHRY, SYGVKD. The junction had 19 bases not matched to a gene; V was cut back by 10 bases and J by 2 bases. This CDR3 spans 17 amino acids. The data derive from a study of T cells in Graves' hyperthyroidism and ophthalmopathy. Study conclusions and caveats: Blood held most thyroid clonotypes expanded above 0.001 frequency.

Amplified TCR beta CDR3 regions came from RNA transcripts. The primer set for the first-round RT-PCR of the TCR CDR3 was HTBI. TCRdb reprocessed the multiplex PCR reads with MiXCR, giving one entry per CDR3 protein. The sample holds hundreds of thousands of distinct CDR3 sequences, 38% seen once. The TCR sequence derives from a man aged 18 to 30 with Graves' hyperthyroidism. The chain combines TRBV10-3 with TRBJ2-5, with 7 bases fitting TRBD1. Sequencing input: blood. CDR3 sequence: CASTPPPPGQLQETQYF. The CDR3 DNA is TGTGCCAGCACCCCACCGCCCCCGGGACAGCTACAAGAGACCCAGTACTTC.